This T cell receptor (beta chain) was documented in a study of shared clonotypes between healthy human individuals. The length of the CDR3 is 12 residues. Looked up from germline, CDR1 is ENHRY and CDR2 is SYGVKD. V was cut by 7 bases and J by 0 bases, with 7 bases left in between. Generated by immunoSEQ multiplex PCR, the TCRdb table keeps only in-frame clones and is missing some. The repertoire includes more than 2,000,000 clones, over 85% of them detected once, and 0.39% sits in the top ten. The receptor was derived from a man younger than 30 in good health. Some clones in this sample may be carry-over from other donors' samples. The sample was naive CD4+ T cells from PBMCs. As for subset: CD45RA+ positively selected. J is TRBJ2-7 and V is TRBV10-3; D call uncertain. Here the CDR3 reads CAIKQASYEQYF. In DNA, the CDR3 is TGTGCCATCAAGCAGGCCTCCTACGAGCAGTACTTC.